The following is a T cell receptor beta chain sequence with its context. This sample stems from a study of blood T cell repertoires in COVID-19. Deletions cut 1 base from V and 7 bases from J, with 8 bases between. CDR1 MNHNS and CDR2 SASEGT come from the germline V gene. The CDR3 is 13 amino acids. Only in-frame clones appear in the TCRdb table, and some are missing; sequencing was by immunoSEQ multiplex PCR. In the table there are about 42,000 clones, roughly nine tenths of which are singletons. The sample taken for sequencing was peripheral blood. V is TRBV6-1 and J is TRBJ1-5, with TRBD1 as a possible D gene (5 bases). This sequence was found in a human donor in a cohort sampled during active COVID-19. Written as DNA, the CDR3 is TGTGCCAGCAGTGAAGGTAGGGGCCAGCCCCAGCATTTT. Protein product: CASSEGRGQPQHF.